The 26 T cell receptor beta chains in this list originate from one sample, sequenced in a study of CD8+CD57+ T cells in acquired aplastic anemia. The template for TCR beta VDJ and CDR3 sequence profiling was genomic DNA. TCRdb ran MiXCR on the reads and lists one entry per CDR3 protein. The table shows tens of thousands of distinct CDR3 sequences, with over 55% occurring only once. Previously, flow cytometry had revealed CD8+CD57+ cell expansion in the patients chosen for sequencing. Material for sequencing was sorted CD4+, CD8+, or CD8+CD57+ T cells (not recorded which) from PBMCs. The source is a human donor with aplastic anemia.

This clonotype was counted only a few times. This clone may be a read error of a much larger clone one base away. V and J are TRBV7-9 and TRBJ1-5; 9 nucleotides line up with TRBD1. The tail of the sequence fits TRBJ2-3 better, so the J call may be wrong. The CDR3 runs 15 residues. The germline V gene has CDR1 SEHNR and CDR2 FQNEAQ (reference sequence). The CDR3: CASSRQGEEGEPQYF. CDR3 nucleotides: TGTGCCAGCAGCCGACAGGGGGAAGAAGGCGAACCCCAGTATTTT.

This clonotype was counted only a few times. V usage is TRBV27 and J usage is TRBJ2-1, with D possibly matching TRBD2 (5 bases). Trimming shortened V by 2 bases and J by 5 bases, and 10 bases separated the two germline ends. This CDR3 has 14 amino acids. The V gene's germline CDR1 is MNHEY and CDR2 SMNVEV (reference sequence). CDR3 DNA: TGTGCCAGCAGTTTACTCTCGCGGGACAATGAGCAGTTCTTC. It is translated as CASSLLSRDNEQFF.

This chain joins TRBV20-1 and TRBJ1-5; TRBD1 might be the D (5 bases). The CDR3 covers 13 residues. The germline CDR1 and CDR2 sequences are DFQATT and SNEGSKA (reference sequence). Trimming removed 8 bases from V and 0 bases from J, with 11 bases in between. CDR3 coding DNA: TGCAGTCTCCAGGGCTATAGCAATCAGCCCCAGCATTTT. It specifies CSLQGYSNQPQHF.

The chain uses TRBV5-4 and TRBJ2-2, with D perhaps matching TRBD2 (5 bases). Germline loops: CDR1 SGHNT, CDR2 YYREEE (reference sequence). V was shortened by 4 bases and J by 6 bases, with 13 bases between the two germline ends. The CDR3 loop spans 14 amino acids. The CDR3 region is CASSQDYKAGELFF. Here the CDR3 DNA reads TGTGCCAGCAGCCAAGACTATAAAGCCGGGGAGCTGTTTTTT.

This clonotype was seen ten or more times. The DNA of the CDR3 is TGCAGTGCTGGGGGGGGGCCTCAGCCCCAGCATTTT. Protein sequence: CSAGGGPQPQHF. The chain recombines TRBV20-1 with TRBJ1-5, with TRBD1 as a possible D gene (6 bases). V was shortened by 5 bases and J by 6 bases, with 11 bases between the two germline ends. The germline CDR1 and CDR2 sequences are DFQATT and SNEGSKA (reference sequence). The CDR3 runs to 12 residues.

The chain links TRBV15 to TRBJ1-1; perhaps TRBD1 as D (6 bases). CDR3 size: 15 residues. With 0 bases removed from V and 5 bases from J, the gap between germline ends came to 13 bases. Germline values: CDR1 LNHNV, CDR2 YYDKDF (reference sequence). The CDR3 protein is CATSRDGGGRTEAFF. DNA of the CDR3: TGTGCCACCAGCAGAGATGGGGGCGGAAGGACTGAAGCTTTCTTT.

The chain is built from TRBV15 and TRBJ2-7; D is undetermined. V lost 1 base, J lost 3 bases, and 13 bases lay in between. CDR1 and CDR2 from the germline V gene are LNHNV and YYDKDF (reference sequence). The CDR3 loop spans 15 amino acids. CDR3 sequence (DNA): TGTGCCACCAGCAGAGGAAGGGTATTCAGCTACGAGCAGTACTTC. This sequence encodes CATSRGRVFSYEQYF. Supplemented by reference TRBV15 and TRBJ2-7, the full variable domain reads DAMVIQNPRYQVTQFGKPVTLSCSQTLNHNVMYWYQQKSSQAPKLLFHYYDKDFNNEADTPDNFQSRRPNTSFCFLDIRSPGLGDTAMYLCATSRGRVFSYEQYFGPGTRLTVT.

DNA of the CDR3: TGTGCCAGCAAACGGACGAACACCGGGGAGCTGTTTTTT. Its protein is CASKRTNTGELFF. The chain is built from TRBV12-3 or TRBV12-4 and TRBJ2-2; D uncertain. With 7 bases removed from V and 0 bases from J, the gap between germline ends came to 6 bases. CDR3 size: 13 residues.

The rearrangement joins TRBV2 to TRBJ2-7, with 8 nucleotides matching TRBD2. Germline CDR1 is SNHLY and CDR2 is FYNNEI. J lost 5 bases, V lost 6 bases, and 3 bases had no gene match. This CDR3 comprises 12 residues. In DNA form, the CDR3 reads TGTGCCAGCAGCCCCGGGAGGGACGAGCAGTACTTC. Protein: CASSPGRDEQYF. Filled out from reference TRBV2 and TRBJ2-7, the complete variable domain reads EPEVTQTPSHQVTQMGQEVILRCVPISNHLYFYWYRQILGQKVEFLVSFYNNEISEKSEIFDDQFSVERPDGSNFTLKIRSTKLEDSAMYFCASSPGRDEQYFGPGTRLTVT.

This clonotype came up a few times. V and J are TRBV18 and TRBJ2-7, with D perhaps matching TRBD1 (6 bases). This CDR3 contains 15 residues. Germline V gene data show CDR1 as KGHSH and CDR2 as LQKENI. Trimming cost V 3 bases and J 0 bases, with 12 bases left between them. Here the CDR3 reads CASSPDSSSSYEQYF. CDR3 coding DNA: TGTGCCAGCTCACCGGACAGTTCTTCCTCCTACGAGCAGTACTTC.

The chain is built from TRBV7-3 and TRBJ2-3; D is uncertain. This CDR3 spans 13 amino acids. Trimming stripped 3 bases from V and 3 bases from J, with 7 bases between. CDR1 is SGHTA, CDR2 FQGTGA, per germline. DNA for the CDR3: TGTGCCAGCAGCTTGTATGGTACAGATACGCAGTATTTT. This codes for CASSLYGTDTQYF. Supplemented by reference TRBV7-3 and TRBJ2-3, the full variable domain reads GAGVSQTPSNKVTEKGKYVELRCDPISGHTALYWYRQSLGQGPEFLIYFQGTGAADDSGLPNDRFFAVRPEGSVSTLKIQRTERGDSAVYLCASSLYGTDTQYFGPGTRLTVL.

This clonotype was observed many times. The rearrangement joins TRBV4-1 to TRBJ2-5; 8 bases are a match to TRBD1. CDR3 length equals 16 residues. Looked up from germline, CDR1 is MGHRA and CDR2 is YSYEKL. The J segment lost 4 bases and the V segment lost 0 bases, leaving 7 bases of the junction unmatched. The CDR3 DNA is TGCGCCAGCAGCCAAGACCAGGGGGCGACCGGAGAGACCCAGTACTTC. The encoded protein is CASSQDQGATGETQYF.

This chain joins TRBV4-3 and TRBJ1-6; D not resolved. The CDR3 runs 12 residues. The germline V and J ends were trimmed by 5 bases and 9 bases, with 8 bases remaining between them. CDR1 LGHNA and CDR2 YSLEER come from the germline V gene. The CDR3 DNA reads TGCGCCAGCAGCACCAGAGGTTCACCCCTCCACTTT. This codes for CASSTRGSPLHF.

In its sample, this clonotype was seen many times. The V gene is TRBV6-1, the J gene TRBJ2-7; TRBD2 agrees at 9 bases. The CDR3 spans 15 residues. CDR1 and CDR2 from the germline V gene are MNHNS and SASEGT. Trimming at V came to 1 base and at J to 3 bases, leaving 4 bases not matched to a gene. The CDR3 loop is CASSEEAGGIYEQYF. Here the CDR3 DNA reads TGTGCCAGCAGTGAAGAGGCGGGGGGGATCTACGAGCAGTACTTC.

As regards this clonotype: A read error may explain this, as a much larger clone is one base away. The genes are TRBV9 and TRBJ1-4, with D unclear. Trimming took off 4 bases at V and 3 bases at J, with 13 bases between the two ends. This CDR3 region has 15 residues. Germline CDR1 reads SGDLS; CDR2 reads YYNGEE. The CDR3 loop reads CASSRGARANEKLFF. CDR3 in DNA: TGTGCCAGCAGCCGGGGAGCTAGGGCTAATGAAAAACTGTTTTTT.

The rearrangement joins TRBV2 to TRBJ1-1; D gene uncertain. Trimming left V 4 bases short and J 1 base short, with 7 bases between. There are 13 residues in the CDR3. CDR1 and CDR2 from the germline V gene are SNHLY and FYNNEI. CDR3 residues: CASSGRWNTEAFF. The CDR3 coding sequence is TGTGCCAGCAGTGGACGGTGGAACACTGAAGCTTTCTTT.

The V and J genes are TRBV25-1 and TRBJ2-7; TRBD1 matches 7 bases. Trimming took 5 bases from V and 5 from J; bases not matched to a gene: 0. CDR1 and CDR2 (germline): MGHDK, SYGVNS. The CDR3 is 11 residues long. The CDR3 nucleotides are TGTGCCAGCAGTCAGGGGGACGAGCAGTACTTC. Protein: CASSQGDEQYF.

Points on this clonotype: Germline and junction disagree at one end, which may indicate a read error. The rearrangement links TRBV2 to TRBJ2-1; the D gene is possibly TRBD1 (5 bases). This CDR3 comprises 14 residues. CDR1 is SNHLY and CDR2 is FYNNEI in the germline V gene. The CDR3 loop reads CATSDAQGGNEQFF. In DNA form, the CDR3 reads TGTGCCACCAGTGATGCGCAGGGTGGCAATGAGCAGTTCTTC.

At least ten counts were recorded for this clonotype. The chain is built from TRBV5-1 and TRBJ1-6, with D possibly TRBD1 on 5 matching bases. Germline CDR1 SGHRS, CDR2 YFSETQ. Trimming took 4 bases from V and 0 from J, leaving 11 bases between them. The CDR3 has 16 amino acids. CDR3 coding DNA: TGCGCCAGCAGCCCTGACGGGGGCTCCTATAATTCACCCCTCCACTTT. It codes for CASSPDGGSYNSPLHF.

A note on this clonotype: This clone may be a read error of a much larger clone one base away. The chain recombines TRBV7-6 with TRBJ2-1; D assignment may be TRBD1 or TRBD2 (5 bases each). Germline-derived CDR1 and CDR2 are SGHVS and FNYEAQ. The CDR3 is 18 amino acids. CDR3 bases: TGTGCTAGCAGCTTAGAATTCTCAGGGTTGGGGGTGACCAATGGGCAGTTCTTC. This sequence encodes CASSLEFSGLGVTNGQFF. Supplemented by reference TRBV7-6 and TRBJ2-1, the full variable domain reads GAGVSQSPRYKVTKRGQDVALRCDPISGHVSLYWYRQALGQGPEFLTYFNYEAQQDKSGLPNDRFSAERPEGSISTLTIQRTEQRDSAMYRCASSLEFSGLGVTNGQFFGPGTRLTVL.

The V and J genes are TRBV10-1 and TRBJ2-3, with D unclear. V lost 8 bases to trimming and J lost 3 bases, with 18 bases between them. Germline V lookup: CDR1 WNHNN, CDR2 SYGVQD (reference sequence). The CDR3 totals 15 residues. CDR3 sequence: CASSQDRVRTDTQYF. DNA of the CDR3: TGCGCCAGCTCCCAGGACCGGGTCAGGACAGATACGCAGTATTTT.

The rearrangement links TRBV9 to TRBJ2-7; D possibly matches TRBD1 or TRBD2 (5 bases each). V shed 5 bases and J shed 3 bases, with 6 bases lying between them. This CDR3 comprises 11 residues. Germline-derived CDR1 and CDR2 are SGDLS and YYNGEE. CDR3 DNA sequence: TGTGCCAGCAGGGGGGACTACGAGCAGTACTTC. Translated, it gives CASRGDYEQYF.

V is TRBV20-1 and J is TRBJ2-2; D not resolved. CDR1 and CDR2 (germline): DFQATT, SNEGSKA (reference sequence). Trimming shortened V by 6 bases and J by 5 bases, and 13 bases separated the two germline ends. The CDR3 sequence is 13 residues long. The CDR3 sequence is CSAKDAGTGELFF. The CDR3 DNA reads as TGCAGTGCCAAGGACGCTGGGACCGGGGAGCTGTTTTTT.

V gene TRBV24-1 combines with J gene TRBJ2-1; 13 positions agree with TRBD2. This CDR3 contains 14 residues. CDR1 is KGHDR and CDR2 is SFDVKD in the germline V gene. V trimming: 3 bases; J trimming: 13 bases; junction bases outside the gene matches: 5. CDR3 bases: TGTGCCACCAGTGATCCGGGACTAGCGGGACTCCAGTTCTTC. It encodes CATSDPGLAGLQFF.

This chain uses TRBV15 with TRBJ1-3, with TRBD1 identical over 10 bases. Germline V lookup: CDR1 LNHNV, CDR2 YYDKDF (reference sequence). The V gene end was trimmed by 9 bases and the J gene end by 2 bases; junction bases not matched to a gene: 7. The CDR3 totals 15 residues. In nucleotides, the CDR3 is TGTGCCACGGAACCCGACAGGGGGCCTGGAAACACCATATATTTT. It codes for CATEPDRGPGNTIYF.

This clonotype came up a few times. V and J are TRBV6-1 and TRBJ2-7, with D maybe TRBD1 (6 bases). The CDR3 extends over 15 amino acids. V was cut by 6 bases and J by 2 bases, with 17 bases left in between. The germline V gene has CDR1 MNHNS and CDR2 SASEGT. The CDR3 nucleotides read TGTGCCAGCAGAGGGGGTAGGCAGGAGGCCTACGAGCAGTACTTC. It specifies CASRGGRQEAYEQYF.